The 23 T cell receptor beta chains listed next were all sequenced from one sample in a study of blood T cells in healthy people across ages. It was with a sample-barcoded 5' primer and a J-beta primer mix that a second PCR of roughly 7 to 12 cycles was run. TCRdb reprocessed the 5' RACE reads with MiXCR, giving one entry per CDR3 protein. The data hold about 1.4 million distinct CDR3 sequences, with 59% observed a single time. Sequencing used blood. All receptors derive from a man aged 18 to 30 in good health.

The sample holds a few counts of this clonotype. This sequence joins TRBV7-2 and TRBJ2-5, with 8 nucleotides matching TRBD1. V was pared by 4 bases and J by 5 bases, with 9 bases of the junction left unmatched. The germline V gene has CDR1 SGHTA and CDR2 FQGNSA. The CDR3 spans 15 residues. The CDR3 loop reads CASSSTGTGGETQYF. For the CDR3, the DNA is TGTGCCAGCAGCTCAACAGGGACAGGAGGCGAGACCCAGTACTTC.

The V and J genes are TRBV4-2 and TRBJ2-3; 11 nucleotides match TRBD2. Germline loops: CDR1 LGHNA, CDR2 YNFKEQ. The V and J ends lost 11 bases and 13 bases, in that order; junction bases with no gene match: 14. This CDR3 is 13 amino acids long. The CDR3 loop reads CAPRGLAGGREYF. CDR3 bases: TGTGCCCCCAGAGGGCTAGCGGGGGGCCGGGAGTATTTT.

This chain connects TRBV6-2 or TRBV6-3 to TRBJ2-5, with 7 bases aligning to TRBD2. Near its end, the DNA agrees better with TRBJ2-1, so the J call may be wrong. In germline, CDR1 is MNHEY, CDR2 SVGEGT. The CDR3 runs 15 residues. CDR3 residues: CASSPTGLVQETQFF. The CDR3 region has the DNA TGTGCCAGCAGTCCCACCGGACTAGTTCAAGAGACCCAGTTCTTC.

This chain links TRBV24-1 with TRBJ2-7; weak D call: TRBD2 (7 bases). Trimming pared 1 base from V and 11 bases from J, leaving 26 bases between. Germline lookup yields CDR1 KGHDR and CDR2 SFDVKD. This CDR3 is built from 17 residues. Here the CDR3 DNA reads TGTGCCACCAGTGATTTACTAGCTTCGGGGGGCCACAATGAGAAGTACTTC. Encoded protein: CATSDLLASGGHNEKYF.

A few counts support this clonotype. The chain recombines TRBV28 with TRBJ2-7, with 9 bases fitting TRBD1. J lost 2 bases, V lost 5 bases, and 7 bases had no gene match. Germline CDR1 is MDHEN and CDR2 is SYDVKM. The CDR3 runs to 15 residues. This chain's CDR3 is CASSGEGTGTYEQYF. CDR3 nucleotides: TGTGCCAGCAGTGGCGAGGGGACAGGGACCTACGAGCAGTACTTC. Combining the CDR3 with reference TRBV28 and TRBJ2-7 gives the whole variable domain DVKVTQSSRYLVKRTGEKVFLECVQDMDHENMFWYRQDPGLGLRLIYFSYDVKMKEKGDIPEGYSVSREKKERFSLILESASTNQTSMYLCASSGEGTGTYEQYFGPGTRLTVT.

This clonotype turned up a few times. This chain connects TRBV20-1 to TRBJ1-2, with 8 nucleotides matching TRBD1. The CDR3 contains 15 residues. After removal of 5 bases from V and 7 bases from J, the junction contained 15 bases not matched to a gene. The germline gives CDR1 DFQATT, CDR2 SNEGSKA (reference sequence). Here the CDR3 reads CSALSDRASFVGYTF. The CDR3 DNA reads TGCAGTGCTTTGTCGGACAGGGCATCTTTCGTTGGCTACACCTTC.

A remark on this clonotype: Relative to the germline gene, one junction end is altered; a read error may explain this. The chain employs TRBV29-1 and TRBJ1-2; D unclear. Germline lookup yields CDR1 SQVTM and CDR2 ANQGSEA. The CDR3 consists of 12 residues. The DNA of the CDR3 is TGCGGCGTTGTCCGGGGTGAAGGCGGCTACACCTTC. Its translation is CGVVRGEGGYTF.

The genes are TRBV7-2 and TRBJ2-7, with 7 bases fitting TRBD2. CDR3 size: 13 residues. V dropped 5 bases and J dropped 10; count of bases not matched to a gene: 11. The germline CDR1 and CDR2 sequences are SGHTA and FQGNSA. The DNA of the CDR3 is TGTGCCAGCAGCCCTGGGACTACGATAACCCAGTACTTC. Encoded protein: CASSPGTTITQYF.

This chain connects TRBV10-3 to TRBJ2-1; 9 bases align to TRBD2. Germline V gene data show CDR1 as ENHRY and CDR2 as SYGVKD. There are 16 residues in the CDR3. V lost 0 bases to trimming and J lost 3 bases; unmatched junction nucleotides: 3. The DNA for the CDR3 is TGTGCCATCAGTGAGTCGGCGGGAGGGAACTACAATGAGCAGTTCTTC. Translating gives CAISESAGGNYNEQFF.

The chain links TRBV20-1 to TRBJ2-1; D possibly corresponds to TRBD2 (6 bases). Trimming removed 5 bases from V and 8 bases from J, with 13 bases in between. Germline values: CDR1 DFQATT, CDR2 SNEGSKA (reference sequence). The length of the CDR3 is 12 residues. The CDR3 DNA follows: TGCAGTGCTCCGACTAGTTCCGATGAGCAGTTCTTC. Translation: CSAPTSSDEQFF.

A few counts support this clonotype. The rearrangement uses TRBV7-9 and TRBJ2-1, with D possibly matching TRBD2 (5 bases). Germline-derived CDR1 and CDR2 are SEHNR and FQNEAQ (reference sequence). Trimming took off 5 bases at V and 0 bases at J, with 11 bases between the two ends. The CDR3 runs 15 residues. CDR3 bases: TGTGCCAGCAGCGGAGCGGTGAGCTCCTACAATGAGCAGTTCTTC. This codes for CASSGAVSSYNEQFF.

The V and J genes are TRBV29-1 and TRBJ1-2; D is perhaps TRBD1 (5 bases). This CDR3 region has 14 residues. Deletions cut 4 bases from V and 5 bases from J, with 17 bases between. Germline loops: CDR1 SQVTM, CDR2 ANQGSEA. The CDR3 loop reads CSVAGAQILYGYTF. Here the CDR3 DNA reads TGCAGCGTTGCTGGGGCCCAAATATTATATGGCTACACCTTC.

This clonotype was seen a handful of times. The gene calls are TRBV11-2 and TRBJ2-5; tentatively, D is TRBD1 (6 bases). The CDR3 consists of 12 residues. Between the trimmed V and J ends, which lost 6 bases and 9 bases, there was a span of 14 bases. Germline CDR1 and CDR2: SGHAT and FQNNGV. CDR3 amino acids: CASRLSGVSQYF. CDR3 nucleotides: TGTGCCAGCAGACTGTCAGGGGTATCCCAGTACTTC.

The rearrangement links TRBV6-1 to TRBJ1-5; D remains unclear. Germline loops: CDR1 MNHNS, CDR2 SASEGT. CDR3 size: 17 residues. V was clipped by 5 bases and J by 4 bases, with 21 bases between them. The CDR3 loop reads CASSPGPGTVENQPQHF. CDR3 DNA sequence: TGTGCCAGCAGTCCAGGACCGGGAACAGTAGAAAATCAGCCCCAGCATTTT.

DNA for the CDR3: TGCGCCAGCAGCCAACCCTCAGTACGGACTGAAGCTTTCTTT. Translating it yields CASSQPSVRTEAFF. The genes are TRBV4-1 and TRBJ1-1; D ambiguous. This CDR3 is built from 14 residues. The germline CDR1 and CDR2 sequences are MGHRA and YSYEKL. Deletions cut 2 bases from V and 5 bases from J, with 12 bases between.

The rearrangement uses TRBV27 and TRBJ2-1, with a weak D call TRBD1 (7 bases). V dropped 2 bases and J dropped 8 bases, with 16 bases sitting between them. This CDR3 is 15 amino acids long. The germline V gene has CDR1 MNHEY and CDR2 SMNVEV (reference sequence). The CDR3 nucleotides are TGTGCCAGCAGTTTAGAGGGCGGGACAGTCTATGAGCAGTTCTTC. Translation: CASSLEGGTVYEQFF.

This clonotype was seen a handful of times. DNA for the CDR3: TGCGCCAGCAGCCAGGTGGTCAGGGGGCGGCACAATGAGCAGTTCTTC. As protein: CASSQVVRGRHNEQFF. The gene calls are TRBV4-3 and TRBJ2-1; TRBD1 aligns across 8 bases. The CDR3 is made up of 16 amino acids. V lost 3 bases to trimming and J lost 5 bases; unmatched junction nucleotides: 9. The germline V gene has CDR1 LGHNA and CDR2 YSLEER.

The chain carries TRBV10-2 and TRBJ2-3; 7 nucleotides match TRBD2. The length of the CDR3 is 16 residues. Germline trimming cut 3 bases from V and 6 bases from J; bases unmatched to any gene: 12. CDR1 is WSHSY and CDR2 is SAAADI in the germline V gene. The CDR3 loop reads CASSDGGRVYRDTQYF. CDR3 nucleotide sequence: TGCGCCAGCAGTGATGGTGGGAGGGTCTACCGGGATACGCAGTATTTT.

There are a few counts of this clonotype. This sequence joins TRBV6-8 and TRBJ1-2; D gene ambiguous. Per germline, CDR1 MNHGY and CDR2 SAAAGT. This CDR3 has 13 residues. V was trimmed by 4 bases and J by 0 bases, leaving 6 bases between them. The CDR3: CASSFVPNYGYTF. In DNA, the CDR3 is TGTGCCAGCAGTTTCGTTCCTAACTATGGCTACACCTTC.

The chain uses TRBV29-1 and TRBJ2-2, with D perhaps TRBD2 (6 bases). Germline assignment: CDR1 SQVTM and CDR2 ANQGSEA. CDR3 length: 14 residues. Trimming removed 6 bases from V and 2 bases from J, with 13 bases in between. This CDR3 reads CSVTGLINTGELFF. CDR3 DNA: TGCAGCGTGACGGGACTTATCAACACCGGGGAGCTGTTTTTT.

The chain joins TRBV9 to TRBJ2-4, with 8 bases lining up with TRBD2. This CDR3 region has 18 residues. CDR1 and CDR2 (germline): SGDLS, YYNGEE. V lost 2 bases to trimming and J lost 3 bases; unmatched junction nucleotides: 13. In DNA form, the CDR3 reads TGTGCCAGCAGCGTCAGGTATGCGGCGGGAGGCGGCAAAAACATTCAGTACTTC. Its translation is CASSVRYAAGGGKNIQYF. Drawing the rest from reference TRBV9 and TRBJ2-4, the complete variable domain is DSGVTQTPKHLITATGQRVTLRCSPRSGDLSVYWYQQSLDQGLQFLIQYYNGEERAKGNILERFSAQQFPDLHSELNLSSLELGDSALYFCASSVRYAAGGGKNIQYFGAGTRLSVL.

This clonotype has only a few counts. The chain has TRBV4-3 and TRBJ2-7; unclear D gene. Germline CDR1 and CDR2: LGHNA and YSLEER. This CDR3 has 17 amino acids. V shed 0 bases and J shed 4 bases, with 19 bases lying between them. The CDR3 bases are TGCGCCAGCAGCCAAGATGTAGGACCCCCACCCACTTACGAGCAGTACTTC. Its translation is CASSQDVGPPPTYEQYF.

The CDR3 DNA sequence: TGTGCCACCAGTGATATCCCCACCGGGCCGAGCTCCTACAATGAGCAGTTCTTC. Its protein product is CATSDIPTGPSSYNEQFF. The V and J genes are TRBV24-1 and TRBJ2-1, with D unclear. Germline CDR1 reads KGHDR; CDR2 reads SFDVKD. This CDR3 spans 18 amino acids. The V end was cut by 3 bases, the J end by 0 bases, with 17 bases between.